This TCR beta chain was retrieved from a study of CD8 T cells in ankylosing spondylitis. Overall study results and limits: Disease-associated clones were CD8+ and fairly uncommon in peripheral blood. Significant enrichment of disease-linked clones was reportedly seen in matched ankylosing spondylitis synovial fluid. Characteristic of ankylosing spondylitis blood, it appeared, was a TCR beta motif comprising several highly homologous variants.

V gave up 7 bases and J gave up 5 bases, with 14 bases separating them. The CDR3 is made up of 14 amino acids. A remark on this clonotype: Its antigen is still unknown.

Making use of molecular barcodes, quantitative 5'-RACE generated TCR beta libraries. TCRdb reprocessed the 5' RACE reads with MiXCR, giving one entry per CDR3 protein. This table holds some 30,000 distinct CDR3 sequences, 12% to 15% found once. The chain employs TRBV12-3 or TRBV12-4 and TRBJ2-2, with D uncertain. The TCR sequence derives from a male donor with ankylosing spondylitis or in good health (not recorded which). The sample taken for sequencing was blood. CDR3 protein: CASIWAVGTGELFF. The CDR3 nucleotides read TGTGCCAGCATATGGGCAGTCGGTACCGGGGAGCTGTTTTTT.